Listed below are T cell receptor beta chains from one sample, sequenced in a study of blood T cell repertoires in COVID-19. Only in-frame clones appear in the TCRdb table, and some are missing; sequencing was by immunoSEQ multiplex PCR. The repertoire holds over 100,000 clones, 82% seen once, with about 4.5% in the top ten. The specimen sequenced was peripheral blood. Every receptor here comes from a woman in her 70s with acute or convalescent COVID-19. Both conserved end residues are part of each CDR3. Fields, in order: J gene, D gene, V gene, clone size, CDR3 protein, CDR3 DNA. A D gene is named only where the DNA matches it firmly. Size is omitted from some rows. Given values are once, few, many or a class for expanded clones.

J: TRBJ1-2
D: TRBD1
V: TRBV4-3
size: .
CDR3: CASSQGRTGRGYTF
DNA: TGCGCCAGCAGCCAAGGGAGGACAGGCCGGGGCTACACCTTC

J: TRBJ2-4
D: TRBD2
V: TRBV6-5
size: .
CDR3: CASSTSGGVDIQYF
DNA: TGTGCCAGCAGTACCAGCGGGGGGGTTGACATTCAGTACTTC

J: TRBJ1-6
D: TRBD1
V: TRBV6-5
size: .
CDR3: CASCLGQGANNSPLHF
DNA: TGTGCCAGCTGTTTGGGACAGGGGGCAAATAATTCACCCCTCCACTTT

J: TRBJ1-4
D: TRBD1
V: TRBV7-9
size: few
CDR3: CASSPRTGGGEKLFF
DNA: TGTGCCAGCAGCCCGAGGACAGGGGGAGGTGAAAAACTGTTTTTT

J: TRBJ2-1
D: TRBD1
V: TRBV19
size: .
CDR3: CASSISRTGGNEQFF
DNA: TGTGCCAGTAGTATATCCCGGACAGGGGGAAATGAGCAGTTCTTC

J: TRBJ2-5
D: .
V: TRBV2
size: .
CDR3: CASSDRSQETQYF
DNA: TGTGCCAGCAGCGACAGGTCGCAAGAGACCCAGTACTTC

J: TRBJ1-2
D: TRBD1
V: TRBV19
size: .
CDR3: CASSIGFDREYGYTF
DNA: TGTGCCAGTAGTATTGGATTCGACAGGGAGTATGGCTACACCTTC

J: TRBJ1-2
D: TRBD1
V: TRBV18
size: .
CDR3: CASSPDRAFGYTF
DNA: TGTGCCAGCTCACCGGACAGGGCCTTTGGCTACACCTTC

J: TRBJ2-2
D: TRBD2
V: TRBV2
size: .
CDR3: CASSPPPGLGNTGELFF
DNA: TGTGCCAGCAGCCCGCCCCCGGGACTAGGGAACACCGGGGAGCTGTTTTTT

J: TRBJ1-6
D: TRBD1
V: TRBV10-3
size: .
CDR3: CAISESRQGYSPLHF
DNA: TGTGCCATCAGTGAGTCGAGACAGGGTTACTCACCCCTCCACTTT

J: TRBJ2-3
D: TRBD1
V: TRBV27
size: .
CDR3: CASSLYGTGVSSTDTQYF
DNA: TGTGCCAGCAGTTTATACGGGACAGGGGTATCTAGCACAGATACGCAGTATTTT

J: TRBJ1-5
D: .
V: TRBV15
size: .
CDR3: CATSRGRQNNQPQHF
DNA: TGTGCCACCAGCAGAGGTCGTCAGAATAATCAGCCCCAGCATTTT

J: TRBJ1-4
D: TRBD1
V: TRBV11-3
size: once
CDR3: CASSLTTGVLFF
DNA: TGTGCCAGCAGCTTGACTACAGGGGTGCTGTTTTTT

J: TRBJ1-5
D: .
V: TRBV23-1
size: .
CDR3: CASSHGQPQHF
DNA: TGCGCCAGCAGTCACGGTCAGCCCCAGCATTTT

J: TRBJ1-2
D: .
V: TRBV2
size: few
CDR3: CASRRGYGYTF
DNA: TGTGCCAGCAGGAGGGGGTATGGCTACACCTTC

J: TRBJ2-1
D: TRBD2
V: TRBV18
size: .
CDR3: CASSWGRGPIDEQFF
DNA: TGTGCCAGCTCATGGGGGAGGGGCCCTATTGATGAGCAGTTCTTC

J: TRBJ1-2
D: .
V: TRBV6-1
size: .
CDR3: CASSERGRQNGYTF
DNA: TGTGCCAGCAGTGAAAGGGGTAGGCAGAACGGCTACACCTTC

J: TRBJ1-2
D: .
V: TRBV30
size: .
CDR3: CAWSPGFYGYTF
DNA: TGTGCCTGGAGTCCAGGGTTCTATGGCTACACCTTC

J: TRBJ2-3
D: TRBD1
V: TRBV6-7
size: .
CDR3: CASSYSNPGQGTDTQYF
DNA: TGTGCCAGCAGTTACTCGAATCCGGGACAGGGGACAGATACGCAGTATTTT

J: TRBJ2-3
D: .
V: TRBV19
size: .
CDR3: CASSIWGDTDTQYF
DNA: TGTGCCAGTAGTATTTGGGGGGACACAGATACGCAGTATTTT

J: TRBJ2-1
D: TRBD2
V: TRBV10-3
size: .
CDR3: CAIRQNLAGSNEQFF
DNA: TGTGCCATCAGACAAAATCTAGCGGGGAGCAATGAGCAGTTCTTC

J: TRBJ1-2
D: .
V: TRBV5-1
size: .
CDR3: CASSLWGEDGYTF
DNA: TGCGCCAGCAGCTTATGGGGCGAAGATGGCTACACCTTC

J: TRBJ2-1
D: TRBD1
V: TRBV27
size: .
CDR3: CASSFRRGISYNEQFF
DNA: TGTGCCAGCAGTTTCCGCAGGGGGATTTCCTACAATGAGCAGTTCTTC

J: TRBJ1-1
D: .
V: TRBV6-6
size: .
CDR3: CASSYDTVNTEAFF
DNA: TGTGCCAGCAGTTACGACACGGTGAACACTGAAGCTTTCTTT

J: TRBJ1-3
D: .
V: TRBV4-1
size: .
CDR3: CASSHLQLSGNTIYF
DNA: TGCGCCAGCAGCCATCTACAGCTCTCTGGAAACACCATATATTTT

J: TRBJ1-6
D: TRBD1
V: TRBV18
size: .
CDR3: CASSGDRAFPVLHF
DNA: TGTGCCAGCTCAGGGGACAGGGCATTTCCGGTCCTCCACTTT

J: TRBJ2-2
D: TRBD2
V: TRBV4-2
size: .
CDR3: CASSQESGGALRTGELFF
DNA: TGTGCCAGCAGCCAAGAAAGCGGGGGCGCACTCCGGACCGGGGAGCTGTTTTTT

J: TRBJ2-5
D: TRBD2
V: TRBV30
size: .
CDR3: CAWTGYRLAGGQETQYF
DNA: TGTGCCTGGACCGGGTACAGATTAGCGGGGGGGCAAGAGACCCAGTACTTC

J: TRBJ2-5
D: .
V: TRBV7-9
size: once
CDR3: CASSGQGGAHETQYF
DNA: TGTGCCAGCAGCGGCCAAGGTGGGGCCCATGAGACCCAGTACTTC

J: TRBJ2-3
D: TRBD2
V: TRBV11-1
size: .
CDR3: CASSLRDYHPPDTQYF
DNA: TGTGCCAGCAGCTTAAGGGACTATCATCCCCCAGATACGCAGTATTTT

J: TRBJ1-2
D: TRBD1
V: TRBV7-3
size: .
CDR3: CASSLNSPGQGYGYTF
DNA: TGTGCCAGCAGCCTGAACAGTCCGGGACAGGGGTATGGCTACACCTTC

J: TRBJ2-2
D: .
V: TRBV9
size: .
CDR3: CASSVQAGVSGELFF
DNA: TGTGCCAGCAGCGTTCAGGCAGGGGTGTCCGGGGAGCTGTTTTTT

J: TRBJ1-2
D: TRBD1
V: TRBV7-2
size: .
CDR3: CASSPLQGGYYGYTF
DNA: TGTGCCAGCAGCCCGCTACAGGGGGGATACTATGGCTACACCTTC

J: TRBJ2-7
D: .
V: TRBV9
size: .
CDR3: CASSVAGNYEQYF
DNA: TGTGCCAGCAGCGTAGCCGGGAACTACGAGCAGTACTTC

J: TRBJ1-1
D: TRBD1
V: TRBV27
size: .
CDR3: CASRTSQGGSFF
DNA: TGTGCCAGCAGGACCTCACAGGGGGGGTCTTTCTTT

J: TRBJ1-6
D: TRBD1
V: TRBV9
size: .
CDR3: CASSSQGNPTTPLHF
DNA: TGTGCCAGCAGCTCACAGGGGAATCCTACTACACCCCTCCACTTT

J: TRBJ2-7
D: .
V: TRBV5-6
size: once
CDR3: CASSSLGQRIYEQYF
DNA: TGTGCCAGCAGCTCCCTCGGACAGAGAATCTACGAGCAGTACTTC

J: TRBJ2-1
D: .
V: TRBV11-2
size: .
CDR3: CASSLVGLPYNEQFF
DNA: TGTGCCAGCAGCTTAGTCGGACTACCCTACAATGAGCAGTTCTTC

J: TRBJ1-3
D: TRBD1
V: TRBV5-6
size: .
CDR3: CASSPTGVGNTIYF
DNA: TGTGCCAGCAGCCCTACAGGGGTTGGAAACACCATATATTTT

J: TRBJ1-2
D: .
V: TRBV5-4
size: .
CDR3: CASSYQGGGYTF
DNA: TGTGCCAGCAGCTACCAGGGAGGAGGCTACACCTTC

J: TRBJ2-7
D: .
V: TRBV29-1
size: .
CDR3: CSAGEVYEQYF
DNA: TGCAGCGCCGGGGAGGTATACGAGCAGTACTTC

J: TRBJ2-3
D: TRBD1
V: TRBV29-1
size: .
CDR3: CSVRTGGSTDTQYF
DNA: TGCAGCGTTCGGACAGGGGGTAGCACAGATACGCAGTATTTT

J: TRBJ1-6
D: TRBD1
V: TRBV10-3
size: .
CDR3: CAISSDREVSPLHF
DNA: TGTGCCATCAGTTCGGACAGGGAAGTCTCCCCCCTCCACTTT

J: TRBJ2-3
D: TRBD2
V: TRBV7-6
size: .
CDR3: CASSLMQAGGNTDTQYF
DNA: TGTGCCAGCAGCTTAATGCAAGCGGGGGGGAACACAGATACGCAGTATTTT

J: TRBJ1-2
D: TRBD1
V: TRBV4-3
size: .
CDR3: CASSPGGAGGNYGYTF
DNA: TGCGCCAGCAGCCCGGGTGGGGCAGGGGGAAACTATGGCTACACCTTC

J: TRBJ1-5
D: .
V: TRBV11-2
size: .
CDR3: CASSLGQGMVHF
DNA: TGTGCCAGCAGCTTAGGTCAGGGAATGGTGCATTTT

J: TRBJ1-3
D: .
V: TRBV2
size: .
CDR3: CASSWSSGNTIYF
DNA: TGTGCCAGCAGTTGGAGCTCTGGAAACACCATATATTTT

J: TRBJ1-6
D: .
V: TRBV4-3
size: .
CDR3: CASSSEITGNSPLHF
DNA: TGCGCCAGCAGCTCAGAAATTACAGGGAATTCACCCCTCCACTTT

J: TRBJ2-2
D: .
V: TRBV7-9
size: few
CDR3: CATPRTGELFF
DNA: TGTGCCACTCCCAGGACCGGGGAGCTGTTTTTT

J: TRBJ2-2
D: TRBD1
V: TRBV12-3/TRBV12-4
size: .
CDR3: CASTTGGTGELFF
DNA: TGTGCCAGCACCACAGGGGGCACCGGGGAGCTGTTTTTT

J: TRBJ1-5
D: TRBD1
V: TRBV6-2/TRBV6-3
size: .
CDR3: CASSSTGGAFQPQHF
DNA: TGTGCCAGCAGCTCAACAGGGGGCGCGTTTCAGCCCCAGCATTTT

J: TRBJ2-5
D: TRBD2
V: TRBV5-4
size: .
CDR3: CASSLLAGEPQETQYF
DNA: TGTGCCAGCTCGCTGCTAGCGGGGGAACCCCAAGAGACCCAGTACTTC

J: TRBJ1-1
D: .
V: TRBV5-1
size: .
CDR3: CASSLIRGENTEAFF
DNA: TGCGCCAGCAGCTTGATACGGGGGGAGAACACTGAAGCTTTCTTT

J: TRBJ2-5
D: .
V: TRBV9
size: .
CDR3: CASSATWRETQYF
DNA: TGTGCCAGCAGCGCAACTTGGAGGGAGACCCAGTACTTC

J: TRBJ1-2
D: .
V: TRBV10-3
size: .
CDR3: CAISEPGTPYTF
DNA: TGTGCCATCAGTGAGCCCGGGACACCCTACACCTTC

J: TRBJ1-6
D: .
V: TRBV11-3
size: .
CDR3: CASSLSKPSPLHF
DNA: TGTGCCAGCAGCCTATCGAAGCCTTCACCCCTCCACTTT